These 19 T cell receptor beta chains were sequenced from one sample in a study of neoadjuvant nivolumab and ipilimumab in lung cancer (dated by TCRdb to about 2020). Per the publication, the time point label means: at surgical resection after neoadjuvant nivolumab +/- ipilimumab. Library preparation was by the immunoSEQ multiplex PCR assay. Drawn from immuneACCESS, this table holds only the in-frame rearrangements with V and J called that TCRdb kept. Clones are partly lost; checked studies trace under half to an unresolved V gene and leave the rest unexplained. The sample records about 29,000 clones, 83% of which are singletons. The ten largest clones take up around 5.1% of the sample. The sequencing used tumor tissue, collected after neoadjuvant nivolumab, alone or with ipilimumab, at or shortly before surgery. The source of these receptors is an adult with non-small cell lung cancer.

The V and J genes are TRBV6-1 and TRBJ2-5; maybe TRBD2 (5 bases). This CDR3 is 11 amino acids long. Germline V gene sequence: CDR1 MNHNS, CDR2 SASEGT. The V and J ends lost 7 bases and 4 bases respectively, with 7 bases between them. CDR3 bases: TGTGCCAGCAAAGGGAGAGAGACCCAGTACTTC. Amino acid sequence: CASKGRETQYF.

This clone was seen once. The J gene is TRBJ2-3, the V gene TRBV7-9; D unresolved. V shed 1 base and J shed 4 bases, with 15 bases lying between them. This CDR3 spans 16 amino acids. Germline CDR1 SEHNR, CDR2 FQNEAQ (reference sequence). CDR3 sequence reads: CASSLDVRAEADTQYF. CDR3 nucleotides: TGTGCCAGCAGCTTAGACGTTAGGGCAGAGGCAGATACGCAGTATTTT.

The chain couples TRBV14 to TRBJ1-1; D ambiguous. Trimming took 4 bases from V and 0 from J, leaving 18 bases between them. This CDR3 is built from 17 residues. Germline V gives CDR1 SGHDN, CDR2 FVKESK. The CDR3 coding sequence is TGTGCCAGCAGCCGCGCCCCTGGTAGCGGGGTGAACACTGAAGCTTTCTTT. This encodes CASSRAPGSGVNTEAFF.

The chain combines TRBV5-1 with TRBJ1-1, with TRBD1 as a possible D gene (6 bases). Germline CDR1 is SGHRS and CDR2 is YFSETQ. The CDR3 is 15 amino acids. Trimming took 4 bases from V and 5 from J, leaving 18 bases between them. CDR3 region: CASSPQGSGGTEAFF. CDR3 nucleotide sequence: TGCGCCAGCAGCCCCCAGGGGAGTGGAGGTACTGAAGCTTTCTTT.

This clone was seen a handful of times. This chain connects TRBV5-4 to TRBJ2-3; D is perhaps TRBD1 or TRBD2 (5 bases each). V lost 3 bases, J lost 2 bases, and 16 bases lay in between. Per germline, CDR1 SGHNT and CDR2 YYREEE (reference sequence). The CDR3 has 16 residues. The CDR3 loop is CASSWGRFAATDTQYF. CDR3 coding DNA: TGTGCCAGCAGCTGGGGACGATTTGCGGCCACAGATACGCAGTATTTT.

J is TRBJ1-2 and V is TRBV6-1; D gene ambiguous. The CDR3 spans 16 residues. CDR1 is MNHNS and CDR2 is SASEGT in the germline V gene. Trimming pared 1 base from V and 2 bases from J, leaving 14 bases between. The CDR3 DNA reads as TGTGCCAGCAGTGAAGGTATTGGGGTTGGAAACTATGGCTACACCTTC. This encodes CASSEGIGVGNYGYTF.

The chain has TRBV15 and TRBJ1-1; TRBD1 matches 11 bases. The CDR3 contains 14 residues. Germline-derived CDR1 and CDR2 are LNHNV and YYDKDF (reference sequence). The trim removed 3 bases at V and 11 bases at J, leaving 8 bases unmatched. CDR3 in DNA: TGTGCCACCAGCAGTACCGGGACAGGGGGGAATGCTTTCTTT. Translated: CATSSTGTGGNAFF.

The chain employs TRBV2 and TRBJ1-4, with D possibly being TRBD1 (6 bases). The length of the CDR3 is 15 residues. Germline V CDR1 and CDR2: SNHLY, FYNNEI. Trimming took off 1 base at V and 6 bases at J, with 12 bases between the two ends. In DNA, the CDR3 is TGTGCCAGCAGTGAAGACAGGGTTCGAGATGAAAAACTGTTTTTT. Translated, it gives CASSEDRVRDEKLFF.

CDR3 in DNA: TGTGCCAGCAGTGGAGAACTAGCGGGAAAATTAAACAATGAGCAGTTCTTC. It codes for CASSGELAGKLNNEQFF. The V and J genes are TRBV25-1 and TRBJ2-1, with 10 bases that match TRBD2. The trim removed 4 bases at V and 5 bases at J, leaving 11 bases unmatched. Germline values: CDR1 MGHDK, CDR2 SYGVNS. The CDR3 consists of 17 residues.

The V gene is TRBV14, the J gene TRBJ2-6, with D perhaps TRBD1 or TRBD2 (6 bases each). V dropped 4 bases and J dropped 0 bases, with 10 bases sitting between them. CDR1 and CDR2 (germline): SGHDN, FVKESK. This CDR3 contains 16 residues. The chain's CDR3 is CASSPWGASGANVLTF. CDR3 nucleotides: TGTGCCAGCAGCCCTTGGGGGGCCTCTGGGGCCAACGTCCTGACTTTC.

The chain combines TRBV18 with TRBJ2-5; D may be TRBD1 or TRBD2 (5 bases each). In germline, CDR1 is KGHSH, CDR2 LQKENI. The germline V and J ends were trimmed by 1 base and 3 bases, with 6 bases remaining between them. The length of the CDR3 is 13 residues. In DNA form, the CDR3 reads TGTGCCAGCTCACCACGAGGGGAAGAGACCCAGTACTTC. Its protein product is CASSPRGEETQYF.

The chain couples TRBV7-9 to TRBJ1-2; 7 bases are a match to TRBD1. Germline trimming cut 5 bases from V and 4 bases from J; bases unmatched to any gene: 13. Germline V CDR1 and CDR2: SEHNR, FQNEAQ (reference sequence). The CDR3 consists of 16 residues. Here the CDR3 reads CASSGLSGGESYGYTF. The CDR3 coding sequence is TGTGCCAGCAGCGGGCTATCAGGGGGTGAGAGCTATGGCTACACCTTC.

The chain couples TRBV7-9 to TRBJ1-4; D call uncertain. The CDR3 loop spans 13 amino acids. Germline lookup yields CDR1 SEHNR and CDR2 FQNEAQ (reference sequence). Trimming pared 1 base from V and 5 bases from J, leaving 5 bases between. The CDR3 coding sequence is TGTGCCAGCAGCTTAGGTGGGAATGAAAAACTGTTTTTT. Its translation is CASSLGGNEKLFF.

CDR3 coding DNA: TGTGCCAGCAGCTTAGTACGCCGGGGAAGCTACGAGCAGTACTTC. It codes for CASSLVRRGSYEQYF. The V and J genes are TRBV7-2 and TRBJ2-7; perhaps TRBD2 as D (5 bases). V lost 1 base to trimming and J lost 3 bases, with 13 bases between them. Per germline, CDR1 SGHTA and CDR2 FQGNSA. The CDR3 covers 15 residues.

This chain links TRBV5-1 with TRBJ2-2; D is tentatively TRBD1 or TRBD2 (5 bases each). Germline CDR1 SGHRS, CDR2 YFSETQ. V dropped 4 bases and J dropped 0 bases, with 7 bases sitting between them. The CDR3 covers 14 residues. CDR3 bases: TGCGCCAGCAGCGTGGGACCGAACACCGGGGAGCTGTTTTTT. Translated, it gives CASSVGPNTGELFF. Complete variable domain (other parts from reference TRBV5-1 and TRBJ2-2): KAGVTQTPRYLIKTRGQQVTLSCSPISGHRSVSWYQQTPGQGLQFLFEYFSETQRNKGNFPGRFSGRQFSNSRSEMNVSTLELGDSALYLCASSVGPNTGELFFGEGSRLTVL.

This chain joins TRBV18 and TRBJ1-1; 9 bases agree with TRBD1. This CDR3 contains 14 residues. Germline lookup yields CDR1 KGHSH and CDR2 LQKENI. The V and J ends lost 4 bases and 3 bases, in that order; junction bases with no gene match: 3. CDR3 residues: CASSQTGGDTEAFF. The CDR3 coding sequence is TGTGCCAGCTCACAGACAGGGGGTGACACTGAAGCTTTCTTT.

The rearrangement uses TRBV29-1 and TRBJ1-2; D is possibly TRBD1 (6 bases). The CDR3 length is 16 residues. Germline V lookup: CDR1 SQVTM, CDR2 ANQGSEA. Between the trimmed V and J ends, which lost 1 base and 2 bases, there was a span of 17 bases. The CDR3 nucleotides read TGCAGCGTTGAAGGATCGAAGGGGGTTCGAAACTATGGCTACACCTTC. Its translation: CSVEGSKGVRNYGYTF.

This clone has only one observation. The rearrangement links TRBV5-1 to TRBJ1-1; TRBD1 might be the D (5 bases). The CDR3 spans 14 residues. Trimming stripped 4 bases from V and 7 bases from J, with 17 bases between. Germline V lookup: CDR1 SGHRS, CDR2 YFSETQ. The CDR3 DNA sequence: TGCGCCAGCAGCGCCTCCGGGACCCTGGGTGAAGCTTTCTTT. Translated, it gives CASSASGTLGEAFF.

CDR3 amino acids: CASSSTGGSYEQYF. DNA for the CDR3: TGTGCCAGCAGCTCCACAGGGGGCAGCTACGAGCAGTACTTC. V gene TRBV5-5 combines with J gene TRBJ2-7; the match to TRBD1 covers 9 bases. From germline, CDR1 is SGHKS and CDR2 YYEKEE (reference sequence). The CDR3 extends over 14 amino acids. V was clipped by 3 bases and J by 3 bases; unmatched bases: 4. Filled out from reference TRBV5-5 and TRBJ2-7, the complete variable domain reads DAGVTQSPTHLIKTRGQQVTLRCSPISGHKSVSWYQQVLGQGPQFIFQYYEKEERGRGNFPDRFSARQFPNYSSELNVNALLLGDSALYLCASSSTGGSYEQYFGPGTRLTVT.